This record concerns one T cell receptor (beta chain) sequence. The antigen is undetermined. A second about 6 to 12 cycle PCR used barcoded and J-beta primers. MiXCR was run by TCRdb on the 5' RACE reads, yielding one entry per CDR3 protein. The sample yields fewer than 700,000 distinct CDR3 sequences, around 48% seen once. The CDR3 is made up of 13 amino acids. The ends lost 4 bases at V and 6 bases at J; junction bases unmatched: 5. The germline CDR1 and CDR2 sequences are LGHDT and YNNKEL (reference sequence). The data derive from a study of blood T cells in healthy people across ages. Overall study findings and caveats: Both higher diversity and more naive CD4+ cells marked long-lived donors when set against aged donors. Diversity estimated from one million T cells was considered an underestimate.

Sequencing was done on a sample of blood. The genes are TRBV3-1 and TRBJ1-1; 7 bases map to TRBD1. The receptor was derived from a man at least 80 years old in good health. CDR3 sequence (DNA): TGTGCCAGCAGCCCCCGGACAGGCTCTGAAGCTTTCTTT. Translation: CASSPRTGSEAFF.